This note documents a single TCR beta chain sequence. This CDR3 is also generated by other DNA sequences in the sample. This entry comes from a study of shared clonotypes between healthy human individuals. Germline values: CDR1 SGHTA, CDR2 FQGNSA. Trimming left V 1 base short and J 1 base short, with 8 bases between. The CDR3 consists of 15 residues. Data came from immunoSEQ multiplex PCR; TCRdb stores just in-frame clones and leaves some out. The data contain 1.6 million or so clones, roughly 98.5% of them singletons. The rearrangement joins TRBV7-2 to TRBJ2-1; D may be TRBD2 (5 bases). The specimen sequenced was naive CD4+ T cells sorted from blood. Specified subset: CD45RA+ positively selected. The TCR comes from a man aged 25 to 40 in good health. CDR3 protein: CASSLGRASYNEQFF. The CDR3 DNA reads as TGTGCCAGCAGCTTAGGGCGGGCGTCCTACAATGAGCAGTTCTTC.